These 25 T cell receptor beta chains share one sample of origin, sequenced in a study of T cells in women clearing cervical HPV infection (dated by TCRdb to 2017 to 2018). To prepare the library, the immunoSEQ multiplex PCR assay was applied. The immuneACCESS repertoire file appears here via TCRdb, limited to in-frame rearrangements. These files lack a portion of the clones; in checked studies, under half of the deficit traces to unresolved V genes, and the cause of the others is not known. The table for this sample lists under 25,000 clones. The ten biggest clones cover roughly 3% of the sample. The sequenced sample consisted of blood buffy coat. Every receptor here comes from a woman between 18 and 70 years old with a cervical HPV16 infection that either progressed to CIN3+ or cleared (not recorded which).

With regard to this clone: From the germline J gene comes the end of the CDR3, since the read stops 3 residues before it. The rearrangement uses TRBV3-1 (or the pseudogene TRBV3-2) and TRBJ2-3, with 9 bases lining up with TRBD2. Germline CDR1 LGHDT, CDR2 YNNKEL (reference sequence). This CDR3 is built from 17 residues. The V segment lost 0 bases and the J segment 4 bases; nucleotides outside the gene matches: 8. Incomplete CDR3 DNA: TGTGCCAGCAGCCAAGAAAAGAAGCGGGGGGTCCCAGATACG. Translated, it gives CASSQEKKRGVPDT. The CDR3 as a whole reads CASSQEKKRGVPDTQYF.

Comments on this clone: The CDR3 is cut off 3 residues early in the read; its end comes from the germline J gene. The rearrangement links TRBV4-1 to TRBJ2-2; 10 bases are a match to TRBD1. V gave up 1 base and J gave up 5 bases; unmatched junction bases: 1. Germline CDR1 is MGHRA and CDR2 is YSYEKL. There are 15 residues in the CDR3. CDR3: CASSQGTGGTGELFF. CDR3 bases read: TGCGCCAGCAGCCAAGGGACAGGGGGGACCGGGGAG.

Incomplete CDR3 DNA: TGTGCCAGCAGCTTGGGACAGGGGACCTATGGC. It specifies CASSLGQGTYG. The entire CDR3 reads CASSLGQGTYGYTF. The rearrangement joins TRBV7-6 to TRBJ1-2, with 10 bases identical to TRBD1. The read gets to within 3 residues of the CDR3 end, and the germline J gene fills in the rest. Losses at the gene ends were 3 bases for V and 4 bases for J; bases not matched to a gene: 2. The CDR3 has 14 residues. The germline V gene has CDR1 SGHVS and CDR2 FNYEAQ.

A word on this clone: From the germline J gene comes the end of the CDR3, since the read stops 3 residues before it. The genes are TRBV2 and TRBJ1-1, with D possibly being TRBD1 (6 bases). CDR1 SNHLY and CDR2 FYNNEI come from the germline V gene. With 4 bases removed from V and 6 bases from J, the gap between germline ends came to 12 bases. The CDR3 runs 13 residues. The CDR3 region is CASSGRGGSEAFF. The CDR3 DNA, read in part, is TGTGCCAGCAGTGGCAGGGGAGGCTCTGAA. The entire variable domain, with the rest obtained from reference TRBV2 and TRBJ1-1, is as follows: EPEVTQTPSHQVTQMGQEVILRCVPISNHLYFYWYRQILGQKVEFLVSFYNNEISEKSEIFDDQFSVERPDGSNFTLKIRSTKLEDSAMYFCASSGRGGSEAFFGQGTRLTVV.

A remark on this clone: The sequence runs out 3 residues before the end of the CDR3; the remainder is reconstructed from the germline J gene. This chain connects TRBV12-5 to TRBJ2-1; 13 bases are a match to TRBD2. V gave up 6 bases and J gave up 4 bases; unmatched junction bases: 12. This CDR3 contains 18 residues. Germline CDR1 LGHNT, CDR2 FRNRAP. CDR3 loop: CASGPLRTSGGAYNEQFF. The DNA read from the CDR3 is TGTGCTAGTGGCCCCCTTAGGACTAGCGGGGGCGCGTACAATGAG.

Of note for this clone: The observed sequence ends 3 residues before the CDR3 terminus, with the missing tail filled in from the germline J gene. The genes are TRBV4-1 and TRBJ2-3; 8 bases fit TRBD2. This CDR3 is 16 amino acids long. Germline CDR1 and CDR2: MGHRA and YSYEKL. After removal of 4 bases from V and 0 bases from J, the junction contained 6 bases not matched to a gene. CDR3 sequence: CASSRREDSSTDTQYF. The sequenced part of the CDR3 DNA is TGCGCCAGCAGCCGGCGGGAGGACTCGAGCACAGATACG.

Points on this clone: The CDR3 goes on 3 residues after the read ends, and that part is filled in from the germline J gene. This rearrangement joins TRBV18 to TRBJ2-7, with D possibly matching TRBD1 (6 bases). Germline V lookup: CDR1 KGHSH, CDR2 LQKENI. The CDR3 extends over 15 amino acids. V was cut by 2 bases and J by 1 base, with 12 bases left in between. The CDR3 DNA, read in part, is TGTGCCAGCTCACCAAACGAGGACAGTTCCTACGAG. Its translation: CASSPNEDSSYE. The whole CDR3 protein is CASSPNEDSSYEQYF.

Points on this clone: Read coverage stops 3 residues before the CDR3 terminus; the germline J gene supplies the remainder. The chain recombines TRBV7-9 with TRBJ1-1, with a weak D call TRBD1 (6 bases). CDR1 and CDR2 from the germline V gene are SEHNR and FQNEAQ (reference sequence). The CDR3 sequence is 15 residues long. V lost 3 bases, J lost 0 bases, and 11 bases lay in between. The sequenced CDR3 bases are TGTGCCAGCAGCTTGTGGGACAACATGAACACTGAA. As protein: CASSLWDNMNTE. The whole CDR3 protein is CASSLWDNMNTEAFF.

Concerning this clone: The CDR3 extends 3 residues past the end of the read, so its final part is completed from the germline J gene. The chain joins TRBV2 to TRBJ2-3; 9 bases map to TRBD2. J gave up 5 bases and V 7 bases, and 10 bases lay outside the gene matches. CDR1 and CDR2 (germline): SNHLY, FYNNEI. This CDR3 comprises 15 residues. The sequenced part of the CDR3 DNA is TGTGCCAGCACCCCCGCGGGGGGGCGAATAGATACG. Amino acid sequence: CASTPAGGRIDT. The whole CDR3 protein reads CASTPAGGRIDTQYF.

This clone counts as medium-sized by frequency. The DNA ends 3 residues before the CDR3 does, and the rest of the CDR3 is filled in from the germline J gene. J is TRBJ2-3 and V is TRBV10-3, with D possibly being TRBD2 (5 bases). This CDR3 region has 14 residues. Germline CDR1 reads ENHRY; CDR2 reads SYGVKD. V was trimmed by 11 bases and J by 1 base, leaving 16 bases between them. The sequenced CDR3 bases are TGTGCCCTCAAACCAGCGGTCGGCACAGATACG. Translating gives CALKPAVGTDT. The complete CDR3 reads CALKPAVGTDTQYF.

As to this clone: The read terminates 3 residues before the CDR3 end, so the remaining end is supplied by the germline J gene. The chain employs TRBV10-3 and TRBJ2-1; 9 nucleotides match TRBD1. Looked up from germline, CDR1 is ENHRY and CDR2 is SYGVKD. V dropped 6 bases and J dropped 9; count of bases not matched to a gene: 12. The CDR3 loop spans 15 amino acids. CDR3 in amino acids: CAIRDGQGRFGEQFF. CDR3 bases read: TGTGCCATCAGGGACGGACAGGGGCGGTTCGGTGAG.

Incomplete CDR3 DNA: TGCAGTGCTAGTAGGGACAGGGCTTTC. Residues: CSASRDRAF. The entire CDR3 is CSASRDRAFYTF. The chain joins TRBV20-1 to TRBJ1-2; 9 bases are a match to TRBD1. The read comes to an end 3 residues before the CDR3 does, leaving the germline J gene to fill in the end. The length of the CDR3 is 12 residues. Germline V lookup: CDR1 DFQATT, CDR2 SNEGSKA (reference sequence).

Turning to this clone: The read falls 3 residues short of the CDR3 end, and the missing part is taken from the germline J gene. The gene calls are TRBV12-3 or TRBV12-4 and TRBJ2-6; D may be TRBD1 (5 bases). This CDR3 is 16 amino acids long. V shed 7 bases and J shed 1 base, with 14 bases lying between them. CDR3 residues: CASIGALGSGANVLTF. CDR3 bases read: TGTGCCAGCATAGGGGCCCTGGGATCTGGGGCCAACGTC.

CDR3 amino acids: CASSLVGGGDYEQYF. Partial CDR3 DNA: TGTGCCAGCAGCTTAGTAGGCGGGGGGGACTACGAG. The chain couples TRBV11-2 to TRBJ2-7; 9 nucleotides align to TRBD2. The missing CDR3 end, 3 residues past where the read stops, is filled in from the germline J gene. The CDR3 consists of 15 residues. The germline gives CDR1 SGHAT, CDR2 FQNNGV. J was trimmed by 3 bases and V by 1 base; bases with no gene match: 4.

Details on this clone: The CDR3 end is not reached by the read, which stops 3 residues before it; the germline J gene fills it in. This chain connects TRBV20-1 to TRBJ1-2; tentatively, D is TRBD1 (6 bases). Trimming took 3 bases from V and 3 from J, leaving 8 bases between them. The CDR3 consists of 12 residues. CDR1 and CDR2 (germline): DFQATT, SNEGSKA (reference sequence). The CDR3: CSARNRDYGYTF. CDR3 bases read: TGCAGTGCTAGGAACAGGGACTATGGC.

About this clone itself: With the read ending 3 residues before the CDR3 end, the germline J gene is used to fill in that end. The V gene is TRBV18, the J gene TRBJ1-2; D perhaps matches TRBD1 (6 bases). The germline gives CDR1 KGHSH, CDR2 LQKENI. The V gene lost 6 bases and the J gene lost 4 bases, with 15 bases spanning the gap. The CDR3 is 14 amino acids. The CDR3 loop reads CASSREGGGYGYTF. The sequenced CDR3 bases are TGTGCCAGCTCCCGCGAGGGAGGGGGCTATGGC.

CDR3 loop: CSARDAQRGSETQYF. Incomplete CDR3 DNA: TGCAGTGCTAGAGATGCCCAGCGGGGGTCGGAGACC. V usage is TRBV20-1 and J usage is TRBJ2-5; 8 nucleotides align to TRBD2. The CDR3 extends 3 residues past the end of the read, so its final part is completed from the germline J gene. J lost 5 bases, V lost 0 bases, and 8 bases had no gene match. Germline CDR1 is DFQATT and CDR2 is SNEGSKA (reference sequence). The CDR3 length is 15 residues.

The part of the CDR3 DNA that was read is TGTGCCAGCAGTGAAGCGAAAGCGTACGAG. Residues: CASSEAKAYE. The entire CDR3 protein is CASSEAKAYEQYF. This chain uses TRBV6-1 with TRBJ2-7; D call uncertain. The CDR3 goes on 3 residues after the read ends, and that part is filled in from the germline J gene. In germline, CDR1 is MNHNS, CDR2 SASEGT. The CDR3 extends over 13 amino acids. Trimming left V 0 bases short and J 4 bases short, with 7 bases between.

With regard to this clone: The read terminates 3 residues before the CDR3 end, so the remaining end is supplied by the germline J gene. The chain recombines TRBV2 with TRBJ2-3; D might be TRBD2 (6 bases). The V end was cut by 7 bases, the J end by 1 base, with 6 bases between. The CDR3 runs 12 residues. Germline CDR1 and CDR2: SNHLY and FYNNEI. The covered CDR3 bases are TGTGCCAGCACTAGCGGCACAGATACG. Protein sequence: CASTSGTDT. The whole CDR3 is CASTSGTDTQYF.

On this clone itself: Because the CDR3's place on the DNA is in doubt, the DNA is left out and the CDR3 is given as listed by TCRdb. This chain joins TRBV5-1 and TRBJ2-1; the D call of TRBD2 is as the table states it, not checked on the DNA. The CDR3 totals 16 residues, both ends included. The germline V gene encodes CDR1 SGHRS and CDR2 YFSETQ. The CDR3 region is CASSLRVRDFGNEQFF.

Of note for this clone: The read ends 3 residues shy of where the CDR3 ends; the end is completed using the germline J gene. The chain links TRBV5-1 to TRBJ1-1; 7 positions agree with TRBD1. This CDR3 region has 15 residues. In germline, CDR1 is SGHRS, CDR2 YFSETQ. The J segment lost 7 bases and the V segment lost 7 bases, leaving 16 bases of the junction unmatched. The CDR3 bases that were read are TGCGCCAGCGCCCTACTTGACAGGGACCGTTTTGAA. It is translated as CASALLDRDRFE. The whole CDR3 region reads CASALLDRDRFEAFF.

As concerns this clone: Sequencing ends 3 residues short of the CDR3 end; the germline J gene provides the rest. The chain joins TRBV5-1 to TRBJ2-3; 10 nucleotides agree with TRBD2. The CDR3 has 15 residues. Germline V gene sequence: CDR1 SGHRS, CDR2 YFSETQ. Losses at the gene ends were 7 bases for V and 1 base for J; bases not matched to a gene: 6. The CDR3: CASQTSGDRTDTQYF. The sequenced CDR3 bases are TGCGCCAGCCAAACTAGCGGGGACCGCACAGATACG.

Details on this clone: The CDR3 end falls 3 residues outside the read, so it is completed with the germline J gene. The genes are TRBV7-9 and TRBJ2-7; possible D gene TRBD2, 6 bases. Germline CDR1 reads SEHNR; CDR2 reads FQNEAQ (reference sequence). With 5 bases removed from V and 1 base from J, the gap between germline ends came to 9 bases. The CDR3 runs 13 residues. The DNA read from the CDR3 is TGTGCCAGCAGCCGCGGGACTTCCTACGAG. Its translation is CASSRGTSYE. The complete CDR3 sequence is CASSRGTSYEQYF.

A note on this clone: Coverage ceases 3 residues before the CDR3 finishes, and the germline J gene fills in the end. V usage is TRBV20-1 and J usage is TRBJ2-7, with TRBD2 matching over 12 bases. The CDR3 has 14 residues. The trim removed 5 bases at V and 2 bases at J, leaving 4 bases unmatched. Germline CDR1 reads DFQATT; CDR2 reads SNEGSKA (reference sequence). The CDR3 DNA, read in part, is TGCAGTGCTGGAAGACTAGCGGGGGCCTACGAG. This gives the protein CSAGRLAGAYE. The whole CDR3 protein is CSAGRLAGAYEQYF.

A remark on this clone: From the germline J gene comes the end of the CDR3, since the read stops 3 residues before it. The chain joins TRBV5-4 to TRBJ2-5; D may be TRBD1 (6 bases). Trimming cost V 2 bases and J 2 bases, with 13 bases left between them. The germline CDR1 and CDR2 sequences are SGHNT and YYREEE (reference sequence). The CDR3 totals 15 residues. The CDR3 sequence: CASSLATGTQETQYF. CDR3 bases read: TGTGCCAGCAGCTTAGCCACCGGGACACAAGAGACC.